A selection of T cell receptor beta chains follows, all from one sample in a study of T cells after yellow fever vaccination. In TCRdb, the 5' RACE reads were re-called with MiXCR into one record per CDR3 protein. The sample has fewer than 450,000 distinct CDR3 sequences, about 7.8% seen once; the top ten hold approximately 18%. Sequenced here: PBMCs, sampled more than 35 days after the first yellow fever vaccination. These receptors originate from a man younger than 35 who received the YFV17D yellow fever vaccine. Both conserved end residues are part of each CDR3. The D gene is left open where the match is weak. Clone size, where shown, is once, few, many, or a class for clones that have expanded.

TRBD1	TRBV6-5	TRBJ1-2	-	CASSFRQGRVAGYTF	TGTGCCAGCAGTTTCAGACAGGGAAGAGTAGCGGGCTACACCTTC
-	TRBV5-4	TRBJ2-3	few	CASSGTQTDTQYF	TGTGCCAGCAGCGGGACCCAGACAGATACGCAGTATTTT
-	TRBV30	TRBJ1-2	few	CAWSVRTADDYTF	TGTGCCTGGAGTGTACGGACCGCAGACGACTACACCTTC
TRBD1	TRBV19	TRBJ1-2	-	CASRTGQGDFRGYTF	TGTGCCAGTAGAACCGGACAGGGTGACTTTCGTGGCTACACCTTC
-	TRBV5-4	TRBJ2-2	few	CASSLGPSNTGELFF	TGTGCCAGCAGCTTGGGCCCCTCGAACACCGGGGAGCTGTTTTTT
-	TRBV5-1	TRBJ1-4	few	CASSRGTAPTNEKLFF	TGCGCCAGCAGTCGAGGAACAGCCCCAACTAATGAAAAACTGTTTTTT
TRBD2	TRBV24-1	TRBJ2-5	-	CATSEPSGNYQETQYF	TGTGCCACCAGTGAACCTAGCGGGAACTACCAAGAGACCCAGTACTTC
TRBD1	TRBV7-6	TRBJ2-1	-	CASSSRTGVSNEQFF	TGTGCCAGCAGCTCGCGGACAGGGGTCTCCAATGAGCAGTTCTTC
-	TRBV4-2	TRBJ2-5	few	CASSLRGRGPIQETQYF	TGTGCCAGCAGCCTCCGGGGGCGGGGACCAATCCAAGAGACCCAGTACTTC
TRBD1	TRBV7-2	TRBJ1-6	few	CASSSGQVVNSPLHF	TGTGCCAGCAGCTCCGGACAGGTCGTCAATTCACCCCTCCACTTT
-	TRBV7-9	TRBJ2-1	few	CASRDYNEQFF	TGTGCCAGCAGGGACTACAATGAGCAGTTCTTC
TRBD1	TRBV27	TRBJ2-1	few	CASSVTQGDQHNEQFF	TGTGCCAGCAGTGTCACACAGGGGGATCAGCACAATGAGCAGTTCTTC
-	TRBV7-3	TRBJ1-6	many	CASSFGQGGSPLHF	TGTGCCAGCAGCTTTGGGCAGGGCGGTTCACCCCTCCACTTT
-	TRBV10-2	TRBJ2-1	few	CASSLQETLNEQFF	TGCGCCAGCAGCCTACAGGAGACCCTCAATGAGCAGTTCTTC
TRBD1	TRBV12-3/TRBV12-4	TRBJ2-7	-	CASSRTGEYEQYF	TGTGCCAGCAGTCGGACAGGGGAGTACGAGCAGTACTTC
-	TRBV6-5	TRBJ1-1	many	CASKDRTQLMNTEAFF	TGTGCCAGCAAAGATAGGACACAGCTCATGAACACTGAAGCTTTCTTT
-	TRBV10-3	TRBJ1-1	-	CATWGMNTEAFF	TGTGCCACCTGGGGGATGAACACTGAAGCTTTCTTT
-	TRBV12-3/TRBV12-4	TRBJ2-4	few	CASSLALTILDF	TGTGCCAGCAGTTTAGCGTTGACTATTCTAGACTTC
TRBD1	TRBV20-1	TRBJ1-5	few	CSASGGTGLMQPQHF	TGCAGTGCTAGCGGCGGGACAGGTCTTATGCAGCCCCAGCATTTT
-	TRBV20-1	TRBJ1-1	few	CSATGIDLNTEAFF	TGCAGTGCTACGGGGATCGACCTGAACACTGAAGCTTTCTTT
-	TRBV12-3/TRBV12-4	TRBJ1-1	few	CASNLQGLNTEAFF	TGTGCCAGCAACCTACAGGGTTTAAACACTGAAGCTTTCTTT
-	TRBV11-2	TRBJ2-3	many	CASSLGTPRDTQYF	TGTGCCAGCAGCTTAGGCACCCCAAGGGATACGCAGTATTTT
-	TRBV4-3	TRBJ1-2	-	CASSQDRTLGSYGYTF	TGCGCCAGCAGCCAAGATCGAACGCTAGGGTCCTATGGCTACACCTTC
TRBD1	TRBV7-9	TRBJ1-1	-	CASSSSQGVNTEAFF	TGTGCCAGCAGCTCTAGTCAGGGGGTGAACACTGAAGCTTTCTTT
-	TRBV3-1	TRBJ1-1	-	CASSQDWAPGNEAFF	TGTGCCAGCAGCCAAGATTGGGCCCCGGGAAATGAAGCTTTCTTT
TRBD2	TRBV4-1	TRBJ2-1	-	CASSHPQTSGGAREQFF	TGCGCCAGCAGCCACCCCCAGACTAGCGGGGGGGCTCGGGAGCAGTTCTTC
-	TRBV7-3	TRBJ2-5	-	CASRGWVGGPQYF	TGTGCCAGCAGGGGCTGGGTTGGGGGGCCCCAGTACTTC
-	TRBV5-5	TRBJ2-1	-	CASSLDYEDRLSYNEQFF	TGTGCCAGCAGCTTGGACTACGAGGACAGACTCTCCTACAATGAGCAGTTCTTC
TRBD2	TRBV4-3	TRBJ2-1	many	CASSRGGGLNEQFF	TGCGCCAGCAGCCGCGGCGGGGGGCTCAATGAGCAGTTCTTC
TRBD2	TRBV5-1	TRBJ2-5	-	CASSVPGLERETQYF	TGCGCCAGCAGCGTTCCGGGACTAGAACGGGAGACCCAGTACTTC
-	TRBV20-1	TRBJ2-1	few	CSASPRSGGYNEQFF	TGCAGTGCTAGCCCGCGTAGTGGAGGATACAATGAGCAGTTCTTC
TRBD1	TRBV5-4	TRBJ1-1	-	CASSNTGVLFAEAFF	TGTGCCAGCAGCAACACAGGGGTTTTATTCGCTGAAGCTTTCTTT
TRBD1	TRBV20-1	TRBJ2-3	few	CSAGITGGDTQYF	TGCAGTGCTGGCATTACAGGGGGTGATACGCAGTATTTT
-	TRBV6-4	TRBJ1-4	many	CASRWGFEKLFF	TGTGCCAGCAGATGGGGGTTTGAAAAACTGTTTTTT
-	TRBV6-2/TRBV6-3	TRBJ2-1	few	CATEPGLTYNEQFF	TGTGCCACCGAGCCCGGGCTTACCTACAATGAGCAGTTCTTC
-	TRBV10-3	TRBJ2-5	-	CAISEPPQETQYF	TGTGCCATCAGTGAGCCGCCACAAGAGACCCAGTACTTC
-	TRBV4-1	TRBJ2-3	many	CASSQGPGGTDTQYF	TGCGCCAGCAGCCAAGGACCCGGGGGCACAGATACGCAGTATTTT
-	TRBV12-3/TRBV12-4	TRBJ2-5	few	CASRLRGQGTGGTQYF	TGTGCCAGCAGACTCCGGGGGCAGGGGACGGGCGGGACCCAGTACTTC
-	TRBV7-2	TRBJ2-1	-	CASSFRDSGNEQFF	TGTGCCAGCAGCTTTAGGGATAGTGGCAATGAGCAGTTCTTC
-	TRBV7-2	TRBJ1-5	few	CASSLANQGSNQPQHF	TGTGCCAGCAGCTTAGCGAACCAGGGAAGCAATCAGCCCCAGCATTTT
TRBD1	TRBV6-5	TRBJ1-1	-	CASRQGATEAFF	TGTGCCAGTAGACAGGGGGCCACTGAAGCTTTCTTT
-	TRBV11-2	TRBJ2-5	many	CASSLFSETQYF	TGTGCCAGCAGCCTATTCTCGGAGACCCAGTACTTC
-	TRBV6-5	TRBJ2-3	many	CASSPMTLISTDTQYF	TGTGCCAGCAGCCCTATGACTTTAATTAGCACAGATACGCAGTATTTT
-	TRBV5-1	TRBJ2-1	-	CASSFWGEYNEPFF	TGCGCCAGCAGCTTCTGGGGGGAATACAATGAGCCGTTCTTC
-	TRBV7-2	TRBJ2-7	few	CASSPNRVEQYF	TGTGCCAGCAGCCCCAACCGAGTCGAGCAGTACTTC
-	TRBV20-1	TRBJ1-3	-	CSAKSLSGNTIYF	TGCAGTGCCAAGAGCCTCTCTGGAAACACCATATATTTT
-	TRBV20-1	TRBJ1-1	few	CSARRQNTEAFF	TGCAGTGCTAGACGACAGAACACTGAAGCTTTCTTT
-	TRBV6-1	TRBJ1-3	few	CASIKPGTKGNTIYF	TGTGCCAGCATCAAACCTGGAACAAAAGGAAACACCATATATTTT
-	TRBV4-1	TRBJ1-5	few	CASREFGTPDQPQHF	TGCGCCAGCAGGGAATTCGGAACGCCGGATCAGCCCCAGCATTTT
-	TRBV20-1	TRBJ2-7	few	CSARDPRETGYEQYF	TGCAGTGCTAGAGACCCCAGGGAAACGGGATACGAGCAGTACTTC
TRBD2	TRBV4-1	TRBJ2-5	few	CASSQELAGSYKETQYF	TGCGCCAGCAGCCAGGAACTAGCGGGGTCCTACAAAGAGACCCAGTACTTC
-	TRBV27	TRBJ2-7	-	CASIHQEYEQYF	TGTGCCAGCATCCACCAGGAATACGAGCAGTACTTC
TRBD2	TRBV20-1	TRBJ2-7	-	CSAKDGGALYEQYF	TGCAGTGCTAAGGACGGGGGGGCTCTCTACGAGCAGTACTTC
TRBD2	TRBV5-1	TRBJ2-1	many	CASSLSPSGAISYNEQFF	TGCGCCAGCAGCCTTAGCCCTAGCGGGGCTATCTCCTACAATGAGCAGTTCTTC